The T cell receptor (beta chain) described here comes from a study of blood T cells in healthy people across ages. General study findings and limits: It was held that the diversity estimates obtained from one million T cells were underestimates.

Germline assignment: CDR1 MNHEY and CDR2 SVGEGT. CDR3 length: 13 amino acids. Trimming cost V 8 bases and J 2 bases; bases outside gene matches: 3. A J-beta primer mix and a sample-barcoded 5' primer were used in a second PCR of about 7 to 12 cycles. TCRdb independently ran MiXCR on the 5' RACE reads; one entry per CDR3 protein. Among over 700,000 distinct CDR3 sequences listed, roughly 25% were seen once. As for this clonotype: Its specificity is unknown.

The data also belong to a second study, concerning T cells of mothers and their children. From that paper: Regardless of relatedness, pairs show thymic selection shaping TCR recombination output in a similar manner. Detection yielded no persistent microchimeric T cell clones.

The sequencing input was blood. The chain joins TRBV6-2 or TRBV6-3 to TRBJ2-7, with 10 bases that match TRBD2. The TCR sequence derives from a boy between 10 and 17 years old in good health. CDR3 DNA: TGTGCCAGCCGGCTAGCGGGGGCCTACGAGCAGTACTTC. It encodes CASRLAGAYEQYF.